This paragraph covers one T cell receptor (beta chain) sequence. Other DNA sequences in the sample encode the same CDR3. Enrollees, about 18 to 95 years old, lived in approximately 25 US areas. Self-reported history from a screening survey and questionnaire set each donor's cohort. This record comes from a study of blood T cell repertoires in COVID-19. Study details: Acute and convalescent COVID-19 specimens originated in the United States, Italy and Spain.

Original processing methods: Nucleated cell number was recorded as an estimate derived from reference gene primer amplification. The method was immunoSEQ multiplex PCR; TCRdb's version includes in-frame clones alone and lacks a portion of them. That table supplies the V and J calls and clone size; D and trimming were determined from the DNA. Of roughly 360,000 clones listed, approximately 88% were seen once; the top ten hold approximately 1%. The clonotype was recovered from a woman in her 30s with acute COVID-19. The sequenced material came from PBMCs or T cells enriched from blood (not recorded which).

As DNA, the CDR3 is TGTGCCAGCAGCTTAGAAGGGAGGGGGAACACTGAAGCTTTCTTT. It translates to CASSLEGRGNTEAFF. V and J are TRBV13 and TRBJ1-1; D possibly corresponds to TRBD1 (5 bases). Germline V gene lookup returns CDR1 PRHDT and CDR2 FYEKMQ (reference sequence). Trimming cost V 1 base and J 1 base, with 10 bases left between them. CDR3 length equals 15 residues.